This T cell receptor beta chain stems from a study of CD8 T cells in Susac syndrome (dated by TCRdb to about 2019). Some background on the complete study: Repertoire sequencing was used to test whether CD8+ T cell activation and differentiation in Susac syndrome was antigen driven. CD8+ T cell repertoire clonality was compared between over 9 healthy donors, roughly 14 Susac syndrome patients and approximately 16 multiple sclerosis patients.

RNA was extracted with the RNeasy kit and 0.5 to 1 ug was reverse transcribed using random hexamers. TCR beta CDR3 regions were amplified with the immunoSEQ multiplex PCR assay covering 54 Vbeta and 13 Jbeta segments. Bias from PCR amplification was corrected by using a synthetic template baseline for primer optimization and for computational correction. As for the authors' bioinformatics: Reads were annotated to V, D and J genes according to IMGT and were analyzed with immunoSEQ Analyzer, with only productive sequences retained. Clonality was computed as one minus Shannon entropy normalized by log2 of the number of productive unique sequences. For each patient and control, public and private clones were evaluated among the 100 most prevalent clones. Clones were defined as Susac-specific when absent from the healthy and MS cohorts, from about a thousand published viral clones and from other ImmuneACCESS disease sequences. The raw public data were reprocessed by TCRdb itself: fastp quality trimming at Q25, MiXCR clonotype calling, in-frame beta chains only. Rows merge per CDR3 protein into single entries with the most common DNA and genes. V and J calls and clone size were set by TCRdb, not the authors. Recorded for this sample are approximately 22,000 distinct CDR3 sequences; about 92% of them occurred a single time. The biggest ten clones account for about 0.29% of the sample.

There are 20 amino acids in the CDR3, from cysteine to phenylalanine inclusive. CDR3 DNA is the only sequence kept; it has 60 bases, read in frame from the first base. Based on the germline V gene, the CDR1 and CDR2 sequences are MGHRA and YSYEKL. Turning to this clonotype: Which antigen it targets is not known. One end of the junction is discordant with germline, which a read error may explain.

Overall study results and their limits: The study acknowledged that relatively few individuals were included in the TCR sequencing and HLA analysis.

Peripheral blood CD8+ and CD4+ T cells from healthy donors, Susac syndrome patients and multiple sclerosis patients were profiled by high-throughput TCR beta sequencing. Healthy donors were age- and sex-matched controls. CD8+ TEMRA cells were enriched by FACS, while bulk CD8+ and CD4+ T cells were purified by magnetic negative isolation. Blood was collected in EDTA tubes and processed within 24 hours, with PBMCs isolated through density gradient centrifugation. PBMCs intended for TCR sequencing were cryopreserved in liquid nitrogen and thawed later in a water bath at 37 degrees C. Purity of sorted or isolated CD4+, CD8+ and CD8+ TEMRA cells was at least 90%.

This TCR derives from a human donor in good health. Sequenced sample: CD8+ T cells from PBMCs. The chain is made from TRBV4-1 and TRBJ2-6; the best D guess is TRBD1, with 6 bases matching. The CDR3 protein sequence reads: CASSQDHFPTGYSGANVLNF. The nucleotide sequence reads as follows: TGCGCCAGCAGCCAAGATCACTTTCCGACAGGATATTCTGGGGCCAACGTCCTGAATTTC.